This T cell receptor beta chain was captured in a study of blood T cells in healthy people across ages. This CDR3 has 13 residues. Germline CDR1 and CDR2: LNHDA and SQIVND (reference sequence). With 7 bases removed from V and 2 bases from J, the gap between germline ends came to 10 bases. Overall study findings and caveats: Naive CD4+ cell counts and diversity both ran higher in long-lived than in aged donors.

Note on this clonotype: Its target is unknown.

For the second PCR, which ran for roughly 7 to 11 cycles, a sample-barcoded 5' primer and a J-beta primer mix were used. One entry per CDR3 protein, called by TCRdb with MiXCR from the 5' RACE reads. Among some 560,000 distinct CDR3 sequences listed, about 27% were seen once. These same records also appear under a second study, on T cells of mothers and their children. Per that study: None of the identified T cell clones proved to be persistent microchimeric clones.

This receptor was taken from a boy aged 2 to 10 in good health. The chain links TRBV19 to TRBJ2-3; no definite D call. Sequencing was done on a sample of blood. CDR3 protein: CASTGQNTDTQYF. For the CDR3, the DNA is TGTGCCAGTACCGGCCAAAACACAGATACGCAGTATTTT. Full variable domain (rest looked up from reference TRBV19 and TRBJ2-3): DGGITQSPKYLFRKEGQNVTLSCEQNLNHDAMYWYRQDPGQGLRLIYYSQIVNDFQKGDIAEGYSVSREKKESFPLTVTSAQKNPTAFYLCASTGQNTDTQYFGPGTRLTVL.